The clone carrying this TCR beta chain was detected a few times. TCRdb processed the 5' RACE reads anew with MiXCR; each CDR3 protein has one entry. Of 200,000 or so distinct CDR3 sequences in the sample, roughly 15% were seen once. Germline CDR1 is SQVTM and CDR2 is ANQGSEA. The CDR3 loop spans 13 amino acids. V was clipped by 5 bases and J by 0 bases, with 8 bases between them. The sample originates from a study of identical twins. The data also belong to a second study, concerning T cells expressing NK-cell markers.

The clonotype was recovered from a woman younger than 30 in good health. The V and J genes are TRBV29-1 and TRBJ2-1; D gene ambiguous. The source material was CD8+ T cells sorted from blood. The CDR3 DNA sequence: TGCAGCGTTCCTTTGCGCTCCTACAATGAGCAGTTCTTC. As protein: CSVPLRSYNEQFF.